This record concerns one TCR beta chain sequence. TCRdb recomputed calls from the 5' RACE reads with MiXCR, one row per CDR3 protein. The table shows 450,000 or so distinct CDR3 sequences, with about 20% occurring only once. This specimen belongs to a study of T-cell memory formation after mild COVID-19. There are 12 residues in the CDR3. The germline gives CDR1 DFQATT, CDR2 SNEGSKA (reference sequence). After removal of 6 bases from V and 4 bases from J, the junction contained 5 bases not matched to a gene. The sequencing input was PBMCs or a T cell subset sorted from them (not recorded which). This sequence joins TRBV20-1 and TRBJ1-2; 7 positions match TRBD1. This receptor was obtained from an adult woman who had mild COVID-19 (a few samples of this study predate the infection). Cell type and time point are not known. The CDR3 region is CSARGQIYGYTF. The CDR3 DNA reads as TGCAGTGCGAGGGGACAGATCTATGGCTACACCTTC.